This T cell receptor beta chain was found in a study of siplizumab effects on memory and regulatory T cells. Of note for this clone: Its antigen is undetermined.

Germline V gene sequence: CDR1 LNHDA, CDR2 SQIVND (reference sequence). Trimming removed 2 bases from V and 5 bases from J, with 12 bases in between. This CDR3 contains 15 residues. Naive, memory, effector memory and TEMRA subsets that were unstimulated underwent sequencing in a few donor pairs. Study results and caveats: Naive T cells looked more diverse than memory cells and looked like major alloresponse contributors.

The repertoire was sequenced with immunoSEQ multiplex PCR; TCRdb's copy has only in-frame clones and lacks some. The table has about 91,000 clones, around 95% seen once. The clonotype comes from a human donor in good health. The rearrangement joins TRBV19 to TRBJ2-2; tentatively, D is TRBD1 (6 bases). The sequencing input was naive CD4+ T cells sorted from blood. The CDR3 region is CASSITRGGTGELFF. As DNA, the CDR3 is TGTGCCAGTAGTATAACCAGGGGTGGTACCGGGGAGCTGTTTTTT.